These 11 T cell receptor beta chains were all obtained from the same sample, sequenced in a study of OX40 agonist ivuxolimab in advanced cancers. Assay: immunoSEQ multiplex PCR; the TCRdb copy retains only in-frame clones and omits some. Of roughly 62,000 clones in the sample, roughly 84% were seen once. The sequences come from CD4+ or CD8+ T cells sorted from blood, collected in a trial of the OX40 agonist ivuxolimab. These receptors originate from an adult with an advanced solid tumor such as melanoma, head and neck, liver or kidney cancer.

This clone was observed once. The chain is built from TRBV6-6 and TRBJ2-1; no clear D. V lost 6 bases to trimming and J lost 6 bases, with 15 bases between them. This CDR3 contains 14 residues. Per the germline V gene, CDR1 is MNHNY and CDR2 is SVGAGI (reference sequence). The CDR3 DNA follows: TGTGCCAGCAGCCCCTCCCCTATCGGCAATGAGCAGTTCTTC. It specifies CASSPSPIGNEQFF.

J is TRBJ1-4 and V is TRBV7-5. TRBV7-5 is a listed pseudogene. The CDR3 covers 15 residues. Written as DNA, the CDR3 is TGTGCCAGCAGCCTATCGGGACCGCCGAATGAAAAACTGTTTTTT. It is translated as CASSLSGPPNEKLFF.

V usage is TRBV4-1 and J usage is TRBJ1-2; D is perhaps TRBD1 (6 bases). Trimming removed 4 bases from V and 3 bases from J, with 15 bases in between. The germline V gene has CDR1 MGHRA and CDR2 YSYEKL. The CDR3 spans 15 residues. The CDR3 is CASSPLRGADYGYTF. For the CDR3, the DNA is TGCGCCAGCAGCCCTCTGAGGGGGGCGGACTATGGCTACACCTTC.

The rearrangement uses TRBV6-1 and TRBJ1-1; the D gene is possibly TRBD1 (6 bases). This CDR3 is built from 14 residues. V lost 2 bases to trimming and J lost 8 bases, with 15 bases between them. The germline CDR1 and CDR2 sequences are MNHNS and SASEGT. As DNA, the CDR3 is TGTGCCAGCAGTGAAAGCAGAACAGGGCTCGAAGCTTTCTTT. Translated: CASSESRTGLEAFF.

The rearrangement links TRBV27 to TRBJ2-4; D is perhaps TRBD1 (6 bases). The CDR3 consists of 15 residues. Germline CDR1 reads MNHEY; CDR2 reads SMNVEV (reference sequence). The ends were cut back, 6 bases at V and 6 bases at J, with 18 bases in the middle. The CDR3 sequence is CASSLTTPRGNIQYF. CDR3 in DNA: TGTGCCAGCAGCCTAACGACCCCCAGGGGAAACATTCAGTACTTC.

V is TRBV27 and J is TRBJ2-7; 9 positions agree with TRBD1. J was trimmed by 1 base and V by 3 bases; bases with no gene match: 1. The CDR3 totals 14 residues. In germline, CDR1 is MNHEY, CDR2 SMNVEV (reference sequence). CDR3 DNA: TGTGCCAGCAGTTTCGGGACAGGGTCCTACGAGCAGTACTTC. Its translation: CASSFGTGSYEQYF.

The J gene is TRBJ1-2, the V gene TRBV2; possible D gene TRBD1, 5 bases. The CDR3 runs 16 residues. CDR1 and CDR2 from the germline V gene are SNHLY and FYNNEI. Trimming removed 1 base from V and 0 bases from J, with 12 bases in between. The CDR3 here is CASSEGPGRANYGYTF. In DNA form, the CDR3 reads TGTGCCAGCAGTGAAGGGCCAGGGCGTGCTAACTATGGCTACACCTTC.

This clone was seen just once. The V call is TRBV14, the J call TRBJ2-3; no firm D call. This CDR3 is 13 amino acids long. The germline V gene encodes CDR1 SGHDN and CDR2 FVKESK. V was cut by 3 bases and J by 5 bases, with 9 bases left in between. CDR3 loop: CASSQGFEDTQYF. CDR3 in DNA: TGTGCCAGCAGCCAGGGGTTTGAAGATACGCAGTATTTT.

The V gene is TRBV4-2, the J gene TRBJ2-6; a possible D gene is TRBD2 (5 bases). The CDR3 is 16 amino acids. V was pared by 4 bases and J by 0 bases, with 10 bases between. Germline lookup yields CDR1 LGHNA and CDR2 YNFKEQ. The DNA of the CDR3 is TGTGCCAGCAGCCCTACTACTAGCTCTGGGGCCAACGTCCTGACTTTC. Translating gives CASSPTTSSGANVLTF.

The CDR3, as DNA: TGCAGTGCCCAGGACGGACCCACGCAGTATTTT. Its translation is CSAQDGPTQYF. V and J are TRBV20-1 and TRBJ2-3, with D hard to call. Germline V CDR1 and CDR2: DFQATT, SNEGSKA (reference sequence). This CDR3 has 11 amino acids. V lost 6 bases, J lost 9 bases, and 13 bases lay in between.

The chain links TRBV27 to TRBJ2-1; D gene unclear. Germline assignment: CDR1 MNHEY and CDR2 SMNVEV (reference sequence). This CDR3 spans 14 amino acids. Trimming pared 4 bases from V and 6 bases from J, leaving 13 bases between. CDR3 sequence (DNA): TGTGCCAGCAGTTGGGCCCCGGTGGGCAATGAGCAGTTCTTC. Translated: CASSWAPVGNEQFF.